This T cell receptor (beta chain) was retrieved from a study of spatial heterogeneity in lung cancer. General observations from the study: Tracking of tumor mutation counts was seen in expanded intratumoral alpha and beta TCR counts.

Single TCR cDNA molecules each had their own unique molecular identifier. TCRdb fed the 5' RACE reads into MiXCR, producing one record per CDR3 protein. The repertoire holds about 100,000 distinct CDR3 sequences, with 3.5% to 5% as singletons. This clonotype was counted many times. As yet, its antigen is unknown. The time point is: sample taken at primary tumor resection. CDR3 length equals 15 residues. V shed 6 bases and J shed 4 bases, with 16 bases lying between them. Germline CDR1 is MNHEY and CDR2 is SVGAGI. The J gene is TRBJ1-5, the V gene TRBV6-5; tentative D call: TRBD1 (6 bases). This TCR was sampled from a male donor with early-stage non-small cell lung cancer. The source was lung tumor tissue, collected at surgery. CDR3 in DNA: TGTGCCAGCAGCCCCGGATGGACAGATAATCAGCCCCAGCATTTT. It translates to CASSPGWTDNQPQHF.